This T cell receptor beta chain stems from a study of blood T cell repertoires in COVID-19. Study-level background: The United States, Italy and Spain supplied acute and convalescent COVID-19 samples. Sources were T cells, B-cell-depleted T cells, or PBMCs; the material itself was cDNA or gDNA.

It was during active infection that Seattle patients were enrolled and then longitudinally followed. The CDR3 consists of 12 residues. V lost 5 bases to trimming and J lost 8 bases; unmatched junction nucleotides: 6. CDR1 is SGDLS, CDR2 YYNGEE, per germline. As processed by the authors: Scientists estimated how many nucleated cells there were by amplifying reference gene primers. Sequencing was performed with immunoSEQ multiplex PCR; in TCRdb, only in-frame clones are kept and a portion is missing. The DNA gave D and trimming, while V, J and clone size come from that table. The table lists about 310,000 clones, roughly 90% of them singletons.

The receptor was derived from a woman aged 25 to 39 with COVID-19, enrolled during active disease. The sample taken for sequencing was peripheral blood. The chain is built from TRBV9 and TRBJ1-2; 7 bases match TRBD1. Written as DNA, the CDR3 is TGTGCCAGCAGTGGACAGGAGGAAGGCTACACCTTC. This encodes CASSGQEEGYTF.